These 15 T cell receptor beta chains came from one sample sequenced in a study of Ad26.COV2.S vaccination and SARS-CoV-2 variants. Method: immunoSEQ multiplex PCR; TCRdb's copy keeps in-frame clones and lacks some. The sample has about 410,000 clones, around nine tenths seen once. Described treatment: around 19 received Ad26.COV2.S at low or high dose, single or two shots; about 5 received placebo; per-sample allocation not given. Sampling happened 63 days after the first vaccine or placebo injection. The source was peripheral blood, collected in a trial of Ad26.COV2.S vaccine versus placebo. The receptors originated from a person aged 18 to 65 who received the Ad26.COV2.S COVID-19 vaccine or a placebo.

This CDR3 is CASSPPGTPNEKLFF. The CDR3 nucleotides are TGTGCCAGCTCACCACCCGGTACCCCTAATGAAAAACTGTTTTTT. The chain couples TRBV18 to TRBJ1-4; D is unresolved. The ends were cut back, 0 bases at V and 3 bases at J, with 8 bases in the middle. Germline values: CDR1 KGHSH, CDR2 LQKENI. There are 15 residues in the CDR3.

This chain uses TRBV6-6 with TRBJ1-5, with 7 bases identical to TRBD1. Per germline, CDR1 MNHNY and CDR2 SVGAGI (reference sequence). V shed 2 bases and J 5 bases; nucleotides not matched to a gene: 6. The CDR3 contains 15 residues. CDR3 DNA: TGTGCCAGCAGTTACACTGGACAGGTAGATCAGCCCCAGCATTTT. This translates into CASSYTGQVDQPQHF.

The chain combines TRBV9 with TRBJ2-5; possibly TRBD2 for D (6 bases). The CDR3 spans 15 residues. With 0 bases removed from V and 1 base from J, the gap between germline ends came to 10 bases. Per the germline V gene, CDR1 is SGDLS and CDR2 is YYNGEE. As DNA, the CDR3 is TGTGCCAGCAGCGTAGGGGGGGTTACCCAAGAGACCCAGTACTTC. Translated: CASSVGGVTQETQYF.

The CDR3 protein is CASSTGRVNSNQPQHF. For the CDR3, the DNA is TGTGCCAGTAGTACGGGTAGGGTTAATAGCAATCAGCCCCAGCATTTT. The V and J genes are TRBV19 and TRBJ1-5, with D hard to call. Trimming stripped 4 bases from V and 0 bases from J, with 13 bases between. From germline, CDR1 is LNHDA and CDR2 SQIVND (reference sequence). This CDR3 has 16 residues.

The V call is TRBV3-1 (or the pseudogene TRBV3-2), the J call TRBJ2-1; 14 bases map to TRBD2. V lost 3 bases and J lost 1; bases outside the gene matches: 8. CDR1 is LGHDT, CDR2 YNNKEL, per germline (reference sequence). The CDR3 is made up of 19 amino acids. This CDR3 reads CASSQPGLAGDFSYNEQFF. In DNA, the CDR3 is TGTGCCAGCAGCCAGCCGGGACTAGCGGGGGATTTTTCCTACAATGAGCAGTTCTTC.

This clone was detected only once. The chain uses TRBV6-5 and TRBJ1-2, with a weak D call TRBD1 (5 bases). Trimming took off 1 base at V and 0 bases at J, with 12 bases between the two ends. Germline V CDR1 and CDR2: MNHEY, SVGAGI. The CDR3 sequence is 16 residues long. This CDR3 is CASSYFTGDTNYGYTF. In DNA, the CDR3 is TGTGCCAGCAGTTACTTTACAGGAGATACTAACTATGGCTACACCTTC.

The CDR3 DNA follows: TGTGCCAGCAGCTTGGCTGGTAGCGGGGGGGCTAGGAGGTACGAGCAGTACTTC. Its protein is CASSLAGSGGARRYEQYF. The chain links TRBV5-4 to TRBJ2-7; 11 bases line up with TRBD2. Germline V CDR1 and CDR2: SGHNT, YYREEE (reference sequence). The CDR3 runs to 18 residues. Trimming cost V 0 bases and J 4 bases; bases outside gene matches: 12.

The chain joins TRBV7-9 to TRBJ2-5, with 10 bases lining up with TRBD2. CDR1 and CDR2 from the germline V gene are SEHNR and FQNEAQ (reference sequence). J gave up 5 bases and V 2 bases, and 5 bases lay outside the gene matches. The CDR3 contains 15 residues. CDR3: CASSLQGLAEETQYF. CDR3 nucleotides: TGTGCCAGCAGCTTACAAGGACTAGCGGAGGAGACCCAGTACTTC.

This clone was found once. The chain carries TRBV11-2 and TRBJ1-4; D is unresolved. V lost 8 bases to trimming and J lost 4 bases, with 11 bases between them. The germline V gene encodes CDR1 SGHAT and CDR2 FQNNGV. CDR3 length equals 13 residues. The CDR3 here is CASSPGLNEKLFF. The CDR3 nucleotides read TGTGCCAGCTCCCCCGGCCTTAATGAAAAACTGTTTTTT.

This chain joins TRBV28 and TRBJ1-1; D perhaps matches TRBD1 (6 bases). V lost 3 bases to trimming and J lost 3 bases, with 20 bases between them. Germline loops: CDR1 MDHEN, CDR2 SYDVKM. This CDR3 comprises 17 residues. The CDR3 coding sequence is TGTGCCAGCAGTTTTTTCTCGGCGACAGGAAAAGACACTGAAGCTTTCTTT. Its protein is CASSFFSATGKDTEAFF.

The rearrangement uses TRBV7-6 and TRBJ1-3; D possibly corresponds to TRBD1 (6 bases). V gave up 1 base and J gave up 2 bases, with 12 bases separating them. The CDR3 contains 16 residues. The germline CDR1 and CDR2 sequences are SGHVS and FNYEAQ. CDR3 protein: CASSLVPTGPGNTIYF. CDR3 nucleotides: TGTGCCAGCAGCTTAGTCCCGACAGGCCCTGGAAACACCATATATTTT.

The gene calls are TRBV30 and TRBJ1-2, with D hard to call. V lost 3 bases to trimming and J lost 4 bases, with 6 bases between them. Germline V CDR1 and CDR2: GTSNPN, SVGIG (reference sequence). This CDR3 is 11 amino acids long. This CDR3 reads CAWSKRYGYTF. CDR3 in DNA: TGTGCCTGGAGCAAGCGCTATGGCTACACCTTC.

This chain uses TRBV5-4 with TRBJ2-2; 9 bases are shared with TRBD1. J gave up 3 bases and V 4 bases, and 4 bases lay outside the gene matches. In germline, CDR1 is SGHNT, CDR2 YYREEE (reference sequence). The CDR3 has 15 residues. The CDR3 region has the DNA TGTGCCAGCAGCCTTAACAGGGGGCACACCGGGGAGCTGTTTTTT. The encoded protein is CASSLNRGHTGELFF.

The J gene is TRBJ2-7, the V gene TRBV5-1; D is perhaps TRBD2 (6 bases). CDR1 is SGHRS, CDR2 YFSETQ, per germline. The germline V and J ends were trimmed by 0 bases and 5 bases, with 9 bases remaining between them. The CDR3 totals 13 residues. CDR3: CASSLDWEDEQYF. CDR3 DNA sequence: TGCGCCAGCAGCTTGGATTGGGAGGACGAGCAGTACTTC.

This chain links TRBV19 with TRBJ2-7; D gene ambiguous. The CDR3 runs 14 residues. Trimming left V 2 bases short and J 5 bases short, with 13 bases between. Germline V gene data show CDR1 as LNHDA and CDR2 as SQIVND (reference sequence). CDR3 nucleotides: TGTGCCAGTAGTATAACCAATACCCAAAACGAGCAGTACTTC. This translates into CASSITNTQNEQYF.